These 22 T cell receptor beta chains were all obtained from the same sample, sequenced in a study of blood T cell repertoires in COVID-19 (TCRdb year 2020). The library came from the immunoSEQ multiplex PCR assay. In its TCRdb copy, this immuneACCESS table keeps in-frame sequences only and misses some clones. Where compared with another copy, unresolved V genes explain less than half of these, and the others have no known cause. The sample includes roughly 250,000 clones, with around four fifths observed a single time. The top ten clones comprise 9.5% to 15% of the sample. The sample consisted of peripheral blood. The origin of the receptors is a woman aged 60 to 75 with active or convalescent COVID-19.

V and J are TRBV7-2 and TRBJ2-1; perhaps TRBD2 as D (6 bases). In germline, CDR1 is SGHTA, CDR2 FQGNSA. The CDR3 loop spans 16 amino acids. Trimming shortened V by 1 base and J by 0 bases, and 10 bases separated the two germline ends. Written as DNA, the CDR3 is TGTGCCAGCAGCTTAGGGAGGGTCCGCTCCTACAATGAGCAGTTCTTC. This encodes CASSLGRVRSYNEQFF.

V gene TRBV28 combines with J gene TRBJ2-7; 9 bases are a match to TRBD1. The CDR3 extends over 14 amino acids. The germline CDR1 and CDR2 sequences are MDHEN and SYDVKM. V shed 5 bases and J 4 bases; nucleotides not matched to a gene: 6. CDR3 coding DNA: TGTGCCAGCAGTCACAGGGGGCGGCATTACGAGCAGTACTTC. It yields the protein CASSHRGRHYEQYF.

The rearrangement links TRBV10-3 to TRBJ1-6, with no clear D. The CDR3 contains 13 residues. The germline gives CDR1 ENHRY, CDR2 SYGVKD. V was pared by 0 bases and J by 8 bases, with 5 bases between. The CDR3 DNA sequence: TGTGCCATCAGTGAGTCGGCGGATTCACCCCTCCACTTT. Protein: CAISESADSPLHF.

This clone was counted between two and nine times. The rearrangement joins TRBV30 to TRBJ2-2; D is uncertain. Germline V gene sequence: CDR1 GTSNPN, CDR2 SVGIG (reference sequence). V dropped 0 bases and J dropped 5 bases, with 7 bases sitting between them. The length of the CDR3 is 13 residues. CDR3 DNA: TGTGCCTGGAGTGTATCCGTGACCGGGGAGCTGTTTTTT. Translated: CAWSVSVTGELFF.

The rearrangement uses TRBV6-5 and TRBJ1-1, with TRBD1 as a possible D gene (5 bases). Trimming took off 1 base at V and 4 bases at J, with 13 bases between the two ends. CDR1 and CDR2 from the germline V gene are MNHEY and SVGAGI. CDR3 length equals 15 residues. CDR3 sequence reads: CASSYWGVVSTEAFF. The CDR3 coding sequence is TGTGCCAGCAGTTACTGGGGGGTAGTGAGCACTGAAGCTTTCTTT.

V gene TRBV10-1 combines with J gene TRBJ2-3; 7 positions match TRBD1. This CDR3 contains 15 residues. CDR1 is WNHNN, CDR2 SYGVQD, per germline (reference sequence). V shed 0 bases, J shed 2 bases, and the junction held 2 bases outside the gene matches. CDR3 protein: CASSESTGSTDTQYF. DNA for the CDR3: TGCGCCAGCAGTGAGTCGACAGGGTCCACAGATACGCAGTATTTT.

The chain has TRBV6-5 and TRBJ1-1; 10 nucleotides align to TRBD1. CDR3 length: 14 residues. The junction had 5 bases not matched to a gene; V was cut back by 2 bases and J by 8 bases. The V gene's germline CDR1 is MNHEY and CDR2 SVGAGI. This CDR3 is CASSYAGQGKEAFF. CDR3 in DNA: TGTGCCAGCAGTTACGCGGGACAGGGGAAAGAAGCTTTCTTT.

The chain joins TRBV6-1 to TRBJ1-1, with no clear D. Trimming removed 3 bases at V and 1 base at J, with 9 bases between. The CDR3 totals 14 residues. The germline CDR1 and CDR2 sequences are MNHNS and SASEGT. In DNA form, the CDR3 reads TGTGCCAGCAGTGAGTGGCGACAGAACACTGAAGCTTTCTTT. Protein product: CASSEWRQNTEAFF.

The rearrangement uses TRBV5-4 and TRBJ2-1, with 7 positions matching TRBD2. Germline CDR1 reads SGHNT; CDR2 reads YYREEE (reference sequence). V lost 3 bases to trimming and J lost 6 bases; unmatched junction nucleotides: 18. This CDR3 is built from 18 residues. CDR3 region: CASSSPTGGRVVGNEQFF. For the CDR3, the DNA is TGTGCCAGCAGCTCCCCAACGGGGGGAAGGGTGGTCGGCAATGAGCAGTTCTTC.

The sample holds one count of this clone. V and J are TRBV5-4 and TRBJ1-2; a weak D match, TRBD1 (5 bases). This CDR3 contains 14 residues. The germline gives CDR1 SGHNT, CDR2 YYREEE (reference sequence). Deletions cut 4 bases from V and 0 bases from J, with 10 bases between. This CDR3 is CASSPDTPNYGYTF. In DNA form, the CDR3 reads TGTGCCAGCAGCCCGGACACACCTAACTATGGCTACACCTTC.

As regards this clone: In the same sample, other DNA sequences code for this CDR3. J is TRBJ2-3 and V is TRBV18; 10 nucleotides align to TRBD2. Per the germline V gene, CDR1 is KGHSH and CDR2 is LQKENI. This CDR3 has 16 residues. The V segment lost 3 bases and the J segment 0 bases; nucleotides outside the gene matches: 3. As DNA, the CDR3 is TGTGCCAGCTCACCTCTAGCGGGGGCCAGCACAGATACGCAGTATTTT. It is translated as CASSPLAGASTDTQYF.

The rearrangement links TRBV3-1 (or the pseudogene TRBV3-2) to TRBJ2-3, with TRBD2 matching 14 bases. J lost 5 bases, V lost 3 bases, and 4 bases had no gene match. This CDR3 contains 16 residues. Germline V gene sequence: CDR1 LGHDT, CDR2 YNNKEL (reference sequence). CDR3 in DNA: TGTGCCAGCAGCCACAGACTAGCGGGGGGGCTAGATACGCAGTATTTT. This codes for CASSHRLAGGLDTQYF.

V gene TRBV13 combines with J gene TRBJ2-1; 9 positions match TRBD2. The germline V gene encodes CDR1 PRHDT and CDR2 FYEKMQ (reference sequence). V lost 2 bases, J lost 6 bases, and 11 bases stayed unmatched. There are 17 residues in the CDR3. The CDR3 region is CASSLIRGGARGNEQFF. In nucleotides, the CDR3 is TGTGCCAGCAGCTTAATACGCGGGGGGGCGCGGGGCAATGAGCAGTTCTTC.

This clone showed up just once. This chain links TRBV12-3 or TRBV12-4 with TRBJ2-2; D is unresolved. The CDR3 sequence is 13 residues long. V shed 10 bases and J shed 1 base, with 10 bases lying between them. CDR3 protein: CATQNRNTGELFF. The CDR3 DNA reads as TGTGCCACCCAGAACCGGAACACCGGGGAGCTGTTTTTT.

The rearrangement joins TRBV4-3 to TRBJ2-5, with 9 bases lining up with TRBD2. The CDR3 loop spans 16 amino acids. Per germline, CDR1 LGHNA and CDR2 YSLEER. J lost 2 bases, V lost 1 base, and 5 bases had no gene match. CDR3 protein: CASSQGLAGIQETQYF. The DNA for the CDR3 is TGCGCCAGCAGCCAAGGCCTAGCGGGGATTCAAGAGACCCAGTACTTC.

The J gene is TRBJ2-5, the V gene TRBV27; 8 nucleotides align to TRBD2. The germline gives CDR1 MNHEY, CDR2 SMNVEV (reference sequence). Trimming took 0 bases from V and 4 from J; bases not matched to a gene: 10. This CDR3 comprises 17 residues. CDR3 loop: CASSLSLAGSGGETQYF. The CDR3, as DNA: TGTGCCAGCAGTTTATCGTTAGCGGGGTCGGGGGGAGAGACCCAGTACTTC.

The V gene is TRBV4-1, the J gene TRBJ1-1; 10 nucleotides align to TRBD1. The CDR3 loop spans 16 amino acids. Per germline, CDR1 MGHRA and CDR2 YSYEKL. Losses at the gene ends were 5 bases for V and 0 bases for J; bases not matched to a gene: 6. Here the CDR3 DNA reads TGCGCCAGCAGCTTGAGGACAGGGGGGGTGAACACTGAAGCTTTCTTT. It specifies CASSLRTGGVNTEAFF.

The chain employs TRBV11-2 and TRBJ1-1, with 7 bases matching TRBD1. CDR1 and CDR2 from the germline V gene are SGHAT and FQNNGV. The ends lost 1 base at V and 5 bases at J; junction bases unmatched: 4. The CDR3 totals 14 residues. CDR3 sequence (DNA): TGTGCCAGCAGCTTAGTAGCAGGGGGAACTGAAGCTTTCTTT. This sequence encodes CASSLVAGGTEAFF.

The chain links TRBV30 to TRBJ1-1, with TRBD1 as a possible D gene (6 bases). Trimming pared 3 bases from V and 4 bases from J, leaving 12 bases between. The CDR3 spans 13 residues. Germline assignment: CDR1 GTSNPN and CDR2 SVGIG (reference sequence). The CDR3 DNA is TGTGCCTGGAGCAGGGGAGTTGGCACTGAAGCTTTCTTT. It specifies CAWSRGVGTEAFF.

This clone was seen repeatedly, ten times or more. The chain joins TRBV2 to TRBJ2-7; D remains unclear. The CDR3 spans 13 residues. The V end lost 6 bases, the J end lost 2 bases, and 11 bases lay between the germline ends. Germline lookup yields CDR1 SNHLY and CDR2 FYNNEI. The CDR3 coding sequence is TGTGCCAGCAGCCCCGCGCCGGCCTACGAGCAGTACTTC. Its protein is CASSPAPAYEQYF.

The chain has TRBV27 and TRBJ1-1, with 9 positions matching TRBD1. Unmatched junction bases numbered 15, after V lost 5 bases and J lost 5 bases. The germline V gene encodes CDR1 MNHEY and CDR2 SMNVEV (reference sequence). The CDR3 runs 17 residues. The CDR3 DNA sequence: TGTGCCAGCAGTCCCGGAGTACCGGGACAGGGATGGACTGAAGCTTTCTTT. As protein: CASSPGVPGQGWTEAFF.

V usage is TRBV19 and J usage is TRBJ1-4; 9 bases match TRBD1. The germline V gene has CDR1 LNHDA and CDR2 SQIVND (reference sequence). V gave up 5 bases and J gave up 8 bases; unmatched junction bases: 9. The CDR3 loop spans 15 amino acids. DNA for the CDR3: TGTGCCAGTAGTCCAGGGAACAGGGGGCGGGAAAAACTGTTTTTT. This translates into CASSPGNRGREKLFF. Based on the CDR3 plus reference TRBV19 and TRBJ1-4, the full variable domain is DGGITQSPKYLFRKEGQNVTLSCEQNLNHDAMYWYRQDPGQGLRLIYYSQIVNDFQKGDIAEGYSVSREKKESFPLTVTSAQKNPTAFYLCASSPGNRGREKLFFGSGTQLSVL.